This TCR beta chain was recovered during a study of identical twins. V lost 4 bases to trimming and J lost 2 bases; unmatched junction nucleotides: 9. Germline V gene data show CDR1 as SGHRS and CDR2 as YFSETQ. This CDR3 is built from 15 residues. TCRdb used MiXCR to reprocess the 5' RACE reads, holding one entry per CDR3 protein. The sample lists about 810,000 distinct CDR3 sequences, more than 9% occurring once. Study results and limitations: Out-of-frame TCR alpha sharing in monozygotic twins exceeded recombination model predictions.

This clonotype was recorded at least ten times. The antigen is unknown. Each donor (without exception) was a healthy Caucasian. These same records also appear under a second study, on yellow fever vaccine responses in identical twins.

This TCR came from a woman aged 18-35 years in good health. Sequencing used PBMCs. The chain recombines TRBV5-1 with TRBJ2-7; the match to TRBD2 covers 7 bases. The CDR3 DNA follows: TGCGCCAGCAGCACCCTAAGCGGGGAGGCCTACGAGCAGTACGTC. Translation gives CASSTLSGEAYEQYV.